The clone carrying this TCR beta chain came up a few times. No antigen is known for it. This entry comes from a study of cytotoxic CD8 clonotypes in ibrutinib-treated CLL. About the research overall: Partial responses totalled around 25 and complete responses 2; after median around 72 months, approximately 15 remained remitted and about 12 progressed.

The data were produced by immunoSEQ multiplex PCR, yet TCRdb's version contains in-frame clones alone and is incomplete. This table holds 100,000 to 150,000 clones, 80% to 90% found once. The study, taken as a whole, reports: Public clonotypes were uncommon and contracted or stayed stable on treatment. An increase in clonality occurred at ibrutinib response, followed by a return toward baseline at progression.

The CDR3 totals 12 residues. Looked up from germline, CDR1 is ENHRY and CDR2 is SYGVKD. Trimming cost V 0 bases and J 8 bases; bases outside gene matches: 1. V is TRBV10-3 and J is TRBJ2-7; 7 nucleotides match TRBD1. Sequencing was performed on PBMCs, taken after 24 months of ibrutinib treatment. This sequence originates from a human donor with chronic lymphocytic leukemia. The CDR3 DNA is TGTGCCATCAGTGAGTCGAGGGGGCAGCAGTACTTC. It translates to CAISESRGQQYF.